This T cell receptor (beta chain) was found in a study of post-analysis software for immune sequencing data. The wider study: Relapsing-remitting, secondary progressive and progressive-relapsing forms made up the multiple sclerosis disease courses. Study conclusions and caveats: Samples from one preparation batch, clustered by F measure, grouped strongly together. Normalized Chao1 diversity was significantly lower in multiple sclerosis patients than in controls. TRBV5-6, TRBV5-1 and TRBV20-1 were among four or five TRBV segments more frequent in patients than controls.

This clonotype has just a few counts. What it binds is not known. This CDR3 comprises 15 residues. Deletions cut 2 bases from V and 0 bases from J, with 14 bases between. Per germline, CDR1 DFQATT and CDR2 SNEGSKA (reference sequence). TCR beta cDNA libraries included unique molecular identifiers. The source material, about 0.9 to 11 million T cells, gave rise to 400,000 to 600,000 cDNA molecules. TCRdb ran MiXCR on the PCR reads and lists one entry per CDR3 protein. This table holds 650,000 to 850,000 distinct CDR3 sequences, around 42% found once. Sequencing used blood. This clonotype was sampled from a girl aged 10 to 17 with multiple sclerosis. The rearrangement joins TRBV20-1 to TRBJ2-7; perhaps TRBD2 as D (6 bases). CDR3 in amino acids: CSARPGTVPSYEQYF. The CDR3 DNA reads TGCAGTGCTAGACCCGGGACTGTTCCCTCCTACGAGCAGTACTTC.